This T cell receptor (beta chain) was documented in a study of cytomegalovirus exposure and HLA in healthy donors. On the study more broadly: An early release of data contained approximately 80 million unique TCRs, which came from HLA-typed donors. Whole-study results and caveats: The study dropped some indistinguishable V segments, TRBV6-2 and TRBV6-3 among them. In a later analysis, compared with equally common non-associated chains, HLA-associated beta chains were more expanded. Later analysis identified a missense DCLRE1C variant that was linked to TCR beta V- and J-gene trimming.

This CDR3 contains 14 residues. Germline lookup yields CDR1 SGHVS and CDR2 FQNEAQ. The PCR ran on 60 Vbeta and 13 Jbeta primers. Repertoires were generated with immunoSEQ multiplex PCR, while TCRdb's copy carries only in-frame clones and drops some. The sample lists roughly 34,000 clones, around 70% occurring once. To note about this clone: Its antigen is currently unknown.

The sequence derives from a middle-aged man in good health and CMV-seropositive. J is TRBJ2-5 and V is TRBV7-8; no clear D gene. The DNA end favors TRBJ2-7, so the J call may be wrong. Sequenced: PBMCs. This CDR3 is CASSSRLRKDEQYF. The CDR3 bases are TGTGCCAGCAGCTCCCGTTTGAGGAAAGACGAGCAGTACTTC.